The entry below gives a single T cell receptor beta chain sequence along with its context. Its cognate antigen is unknown. The source of the sample is a study of blood T cells in healthy people across ages. Sample-barcoded 5' priming and a J-beta primer mix drove a second PCR of about 6 to 11 cycles. Every cDNA molecule bore a tag from a template-switch adaptor containing 12 random nucleotides. TCRdb re-analysed the 5' RACE reads in MiXCR, keeping a single row per CDR3 protein. Found here are some 1.8 million distinct CDR3 sequences, more than 35% of them singletons; the top ten hold roughly 23%. General study results and limits: The recorded TCR beta diversity per million T cells decreased in a roughly linear manner with age. It was not known whether donors were CMV positive (a possible confounder of expanded clonotype changes).

Sequencing input: blood. The origin of this receptor is a human donor in good health.

In nucleotides, the CDR3 is TGCAGTGCTAGAGATATGGGGACAGGCCCCACCGGGGAGCTGTTTTTT. Translating it yields CSARDMGTGPTGELFF. The chain is built from TRBV20-1 and TRBJ2-2; 8 bases fit TRBD1. The CDR3 contains 16 residues. The V gene's germline CDR1 is DFQATT and CDR2 SNEGSKA (reference sequence). The trim removed 0 bases at V and 4 bases at J, leaving 7 bases unmatched.